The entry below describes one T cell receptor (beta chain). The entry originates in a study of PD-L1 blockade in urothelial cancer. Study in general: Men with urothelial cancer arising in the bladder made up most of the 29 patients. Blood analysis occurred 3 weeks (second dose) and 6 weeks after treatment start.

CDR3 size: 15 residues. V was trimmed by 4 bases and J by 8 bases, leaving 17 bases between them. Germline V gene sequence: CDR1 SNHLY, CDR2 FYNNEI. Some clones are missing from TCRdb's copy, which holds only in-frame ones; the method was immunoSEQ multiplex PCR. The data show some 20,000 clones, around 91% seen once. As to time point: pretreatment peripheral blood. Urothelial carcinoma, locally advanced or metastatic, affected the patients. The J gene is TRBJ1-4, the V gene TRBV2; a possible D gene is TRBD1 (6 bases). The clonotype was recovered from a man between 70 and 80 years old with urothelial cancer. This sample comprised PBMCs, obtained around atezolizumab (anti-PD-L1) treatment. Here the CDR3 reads CASSGVGTQGEKLFF. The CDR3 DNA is TGTGCCAGCAGTGGGGTTGGGACCCAGGGGGAAAAACTGTTTTTT.